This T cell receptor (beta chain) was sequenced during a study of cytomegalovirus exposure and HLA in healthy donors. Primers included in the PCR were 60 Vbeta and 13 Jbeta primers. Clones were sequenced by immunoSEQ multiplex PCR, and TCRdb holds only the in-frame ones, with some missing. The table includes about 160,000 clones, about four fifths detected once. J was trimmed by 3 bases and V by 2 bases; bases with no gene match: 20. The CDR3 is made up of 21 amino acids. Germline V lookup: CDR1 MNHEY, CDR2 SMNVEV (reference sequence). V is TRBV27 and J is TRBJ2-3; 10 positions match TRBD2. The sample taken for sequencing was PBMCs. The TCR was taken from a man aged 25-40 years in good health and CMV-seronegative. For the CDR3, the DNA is TGTGCCAGCAGTTTACAGGCCGCCGGAGGAGCGGGAGGGCCGGCGACAGATACGCAGTATTTT. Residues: CASSLQAAGGAGGPATDTQYF.